This T cell receptor beta chain was obtained from a study of OX40 agonist ivuxolimab in advanced cancers. Whole-study context: Averaging roughly 60 years in age, with a range of roughly 20 to 80, the cohort was about 83% male.

This CDR3 is 15 amino acids long. Germline-derived CDR1 and CDR2 are SGHDT and YYEEEE. V was trimmed by 0 bases and J by 10 bases, leaving 14 bases between them. General study points: CD8+ T cells were the subset that, on average, had more expanded clones than CD4+. Certain nonresponders additionally had low normalized T-cell clonal expansion.

The study sampled blood at baseline, cycle 4 day 1, and cycle 7 day 1. Here immunoSEQ multiplex PCR was the method, and the copy in TCRdb shows in-frame clones only, minus some. The data show 45,000 to 60,000 clones, roughly nine tenths seen once. With respect to this clone: The target antigen is unknown.

The chain uses TRBV5-6 and TRBJ1-6; D unclear. The starting material was CD4+ or CD8+ T cells sorted from blood, obtained in a trial of the OX40 agonist ivuxolimab. This TCR was recovered from an adult with an advanced solid tumor such as melanoma, head and neck, liver or kidney cancer. The CDR3 protein is CASSLESGLGSPLHF. CDR3 sequence (DNA): TGTGCCAGCAGCTTGGAATCCGGGTTGGGCTCACCCCTCCACTTT.